A single sample is the source of the 32 T cell receptor beta chains below, sequenced in a study of T cell repertoires in cytomegalovirus infection. A single record per CDR3 protein comes from TCRdb applying MiXCR to the reads. The sample lists roughly 600,000 distinct CDR3 sequences; roughly a quarter were seen once. Sequencing was performed on CD8+ T cells from PBMCs. All receptors derive from a human donor in good health (CMV status not recorded). Some clones in this sample may be carry-over from other donors' samples.

The chain recombines TRBV23-1 with TRBJ1-2; maybe TRBD1 (5 bases). TRBV23-1 belongs to the ORF category, with a function that is uncertain. The CDR3 totals 15 residues. V was cut by 0 bases and J by 5 bases, with 13 bases left in between. CDR3 sequence: CASSQSNRTVYGYTF. In DNA form, the CDR3 reads TGCGCCAGCAGTCAATCGAACAGGACCGTTTATGGCTACACCTTC.

This clonotype was seen only a few times. The gene calls are TRBV28 and TRBJ1-1; 9 nucleotides align to TRBD1. The germline CDR1 and CDR2 sequences are MDHEN and SYDVKM. Trimming removed 10 bases from V and 5 bases from J; junction bases left unmatched: 5. CDR3 length: 12 residues. The CDR3 reads CAIQGASTEAFF. DNA for the CDR3: TGTGCCATACAGGGGGCGAGTACTGAAGCTTTCTTT.

The rearrangement uses TRBV7-9 and TRBJ2-3; tentative D call: TRBD1 (6 bases). Trimming removed 0 bases at V and 0 bases at J, with 13 bases between. CDR1 and CDR2 (germline): SEHNR, FQNEAQ (reference sequence). The CDR3 consists of 17 residues. DNA for the CDR3: TGTGCCAGCAGCTTAGCGCACTGGGACACCAGCACAGATACGCAGTATTTT. This sequence encodes CASSLAHWDTSTDTQYF.

The chain employs TRBV27 and TRBJ1-2; D is unclear. Germline CDR1 reads MNHEY; CDR2 reads SMNVEV (reference sequence). V gave up 5 bases and J gave up 8 bases, with 15 bases separating them. CDR3 length equals 13 residues. The CDR3 protein is CASSPARQRGYTF. The CDR3 region has the DNA TGTGCCAGCAGTCCGGCCCGTCAACGGGGCTACACCTTC.

This chain uses TRBV27 with TRBJ1-6; D may be TRBD1 (6 bases). The CDR3 loop spans 13 amino acids. The germline CDR1 and CDR2 sequences are MNHEY and SMNVEV (reference sequence). Trimming took off 5 bases at V and 12 bases at J, with 14 bases between the two ends. CDR3 residues: CASSPRGLVPLHF. For the CDR3, the DNA is TGTGCCAGCAGTCCCCGGGGGCTAGTACCCCTCCACTTT.

This sequence joins TRBV5-1 and TRBJ2-7, with 7 bases aligning to TRBD1. The CDR3 length is 15 residues. CDR1 and CDR2 (germline): SGHRS, YFSETQ. The junction had 9 bases not matched to a gene; V was cut back by 4 bases and J by 2 bases. The CDR3 DNA is TGCGCCAGCAGCGCCTGGACAGGTCAGACCTACGAGCAGTACGTC. It is translated as CASSAWTGQTYEQYV.

CDR3 sequence (DNA): TGTGCCAGCAGCACCTCGGGGAATGGCAATCAGCCCCAGCATTTT. It encodes CASSTSGNGNQPQHF. The chain couples TRBV9 to TRBJ1-5, with no clear D. Germline loops: CDR1 SGDLS, CDR2 YYNGEE. The CDR3 length is 15 residues. The V and J ends lost 4 bases and 2 bases respectively, with 13 bases between them.

In this sample, this clonotype turned up many times. The chain uses TRBV7-2 and TRBJ1-1; weak D call: TRBD1 (5 bases). Trimming cost V 4 bases and J 4 bases, with 13 bases left between them. CDR3 size: 14 residues. Germline loops: CDR1 SGHTA, CDR2 FQGNSA. Here the CDR3 reads CASSSRVYGTEAFF. The CDR3 DNA follows: TGTGCCAGCAGCTCCAGGGTTTACGGCACTGAAGCTTTCTTT.

This clonotype has more than one count but fewer than ten. The chain combines TRBV20-1 with TRBJ1-1; D gene unclear. The CDR3 runs 15 residues. Deletions cut 3 bases from V and 3 bases from J, with 17 bases between. Per germline, CDR1 DFQATT and CDR2 SNEGSKA (reference sequence). Here the CDR3 reads CSARRSFTGDTEAFF. Here the CDR3 DNA reads TGCAGTGCTAGGAGGTCCTTTACCGGGGACACTGAAGCTTTCTTT.

This clonotype came up a few times. The chain has TRBV20-1 and TRBJ1-2; no reliable D call. This CDR3 region has 8 residues. From germline, CDR1 is DFQATT and CDR2 SNEGSKA (reference sequence). The CDR3 DNA reads as TGCAGCCCCGTGGGGTACACCTTC. Protein product: CSPVGYTF.

This sequence joins TRBV15 and TRBJ1-1; possibly TRBD1 for D (6 bases). CDR1 and CDR2 (germline): LNHNV, YYDKDF (reference sequence). Trimming pared 1 base from V and 4 bases from J, leaving 16 bases between. The CDR3 runs 16 residues. The CDR3 nucleotides read TGTGCCACCAGCAGAGGGGCAGGGGCATCGGCCACTGAAGCTTTCTTT. This codes for CATSRGAGASATEAFF.

In this sample, this clonotype turned up a few times. The CDR3 reads CASSLSRTRSNEQFF. The CDR3 DNA follows: TGTGCCAGCAGCTTGTCCCGGACTAGAAGCAATGAGCAGTTCTTC. The rearrangement uses TRBV5-5 and TRBJ2-1; 7 positions match TRBD2. This CDR3 is built from 15 residues. Germline CDR1 is SGHKS and CDR2 is YYEKEE (reference sequence). The V segment lost 1 base and the J segment 6 bases; nucleotides outside the gene matches: 7.

This clonotype turned up a few times. The chain recombines TRBV28 with TRBJ2-3, with D perhaps matching TRBD2 (6 bases). V was clipped by 5 bases and J by 2 bases, with 17 bases between them. Germline V gene lookup returns CDR1 MDHEN and CDR2 SYDVKM. The CDR3 loop spans 16 amino acids. The CDR3 loop is CASSSSRDFLTDTQYF. CDR3 nucleotide sequence: TGTGCCAGCAGTAGTTCCCGGGACTTCCTCACAGATACGCAGTATTTT. Based on the CDR3 plus reference TRBV28 and TRBJ2-3, the full variable domain is DVKVTQSSRYLVKRTGEKVFLECVQDMDHENMFWYRQDPGLGLRLIYFSYDVKMKEKGDIPEGYSVSREKKERFSLILESASTNQTSMYLCASSSSRDFLTDTQYFGPGTRLTVL.

This chain links TRBV15 with TRBJ2-2; TRBD1 matches 8 bases. V shed 6 bases, J shed 4 bases, and the junction held 10 bases outside the gene matches. This CDR3 comprises 16 residues. Germline V gene data show CDR1 as LNHNV and CDR2 as YYDKDF (reference sequence). CDR3 DNA sequence: TGTGCCACCAGGGATTCGGGACAGGAAAGCACCGGGGAGCTGTTTTTT. This sequence encodes CATRDSGQESTGELFF.

The genes are TRBV10-3 and TRBJ1-1; D is perhaps TRBD1 (5 bases). The length of the CDR3 is 13 residues. The germline gives CDR1 ENHRY, CDR2 SYGVKD. The V end was cut by 3 bases, the J end by 3 bases, with 8 bases between. CDR3 residues: CAISDGGYTEAFF. In nucleotides, the CDR3 is TGTGCCATCAGTGATGGGGGTTACACTGAAGCTTTCTTT.

This clonotype was seen more than once but under ten times. The J gene is TRBJ1-3, the V gene TRBV6-2 or TRBV6-3, with unresolved D. There are 14 residues in the CDR3. The V gene's germline CDR1 is MNHEY and CDR2 SVGEGT. Trimming left V 5 bases short and J 1 base short, with 9 bases between. The DNA for the CDR3 is TGTGCCAGCAGTACCGACATTTCTGGAAACACCATATATTTT. This codes for CASSTDISGNTIYF.

This clonotype was recorded at least ten times. V and J are TRBV12-3 or TRBV12-4 and TRBJ2-7; the D gene is possibly TRBD1 (6 bases). The CDR3 is 14 residues long. V was trimmed by 5 bases and J by 5 bases, leaving 16 bases between them. The CDR3 DNA follows: TGTGCCAGCAGTGGGGACACCTCGGTCGACGAGCAGTACTTC. It is translated as CASSGDTSVDEQYF.

Concerning this clonotype: A read error may account for a junction end that differs from germline. The chain is built from TRBV6-2 or TRBV6-3 and TRBJ2-3; TRBD2 might be the D (5 bases). The CDR3 has 15 amino acids. CDR1 is MNHEY, CDR2 SVGEGT, per germline. CDR3 in amino acids: CTSSYRDIPTDTQYF. DNA of the CDR3: TGTACCAGCAGTTACCGGGATATTCCGACAGATACGCAGTATTTT.

This chain joins TRBV6-1 and TRBJ2-7; maybe TRBD2 (5 bases). Per the germline V gene, CDR1 is MNHNS and CDR2 is SASEGT. CDR3 size: 17 residues. V lost 7 bases to trimming and J lost 5 bases, with 27 bases between them. The CDR3 protein is CASKGFGVARERDEQYF. In DNA form, the CDR3 reads TGTGCCAGCAAGGGTTTCGGGGTCGCTCGCGAAAGAGACGAGCAGTACTTC.

This chain links TRBV20-1 with TRBJ2-1; 9 bases align to TRBD2. Germline V gene data show CDR1 as DFQATT and CDR2 as SNEGSKA (reference sequence). Trimming removed 0 bases from V and 6 bases from J; junction bases left unmatched: 12. The CDR3 length is 17 residues. CDR3 DNA sequence: TGCAGTGCTAGAGATCCCCGACTAGCGGAACCCCTCAATGAGCAGTTCTTC. It encodes CSARDPRLAEPLNEQFF.

This clonotype has ten or more counts. V usage is TRBV7-6 and J usage is TRBJ2-1; maybe TRBD2 (5 bases). CDR3 length: 15 amino acids. V was trimmed by 4 bases and J by 8 bases, leaving 18 bases between them. Germline V gene lookup returns CDR1 SGHVS and CDR2 FNYEAQ. The CDR3 DNA sequence: TGTGCCAGCAGCTCCATGGGGAGCTCTAGGGATGAGCAGTTCTTC. This codes for CASSSMGSSRDEQFF.

This clonotype was found a few times. The gene calls are TRBV28 and TRBJ2-1; TRBD1 matches 8 bases. From germline, CDR1 is MDHEN and CDR2 SYDVKM. The CDR3 runs to 20 residues. The ends lost 5 bases at V and 7 bases at J; junction bases unmatched: 25. The CDR3 region is CASSPRRWVRGQGASNEQFF. As DNA, the CDR3 is TGTGCCAGCAGTCCCCGGCGGTGGGTGAGAGGGCAGGGGGCGTCAAATGAGCAGTTCTTC.

This clonotype was observed a few times. The chain couples TRBV5-6 to TRBJ2-4, with 10 bases that match TRBD1. The V gene end was trimmed by 3 bases and the J gene end by 8 bases; junction bases not matched to a gene: 5. CDR1 is SGHDT and CDR2 is YYEEEE in the germline V gene. The CDR3 spans 14 residues. The CDR3 coding sequence is TGTGCCAGCAGCTCTAAGGACAGGGGGGACATTCAGTACTTC. Its protein is CASSSKDRGDIQYF.

V gene TRBV5-6 combines with J gene TRBJ2-1; perhaps TRBD2 as D (6 bases). Germline V gene sequence: CDR1 SGHDT, CDR2 YYEEEE. The CDR3 runs to 14 residues. Between the trimmed V and J ends, which lost 4 bases and 2 bases, there was a span of 10 bases. CDR3 sequence: CASSMGGTYNEQFF. DNA for the CDR3: TGTGCCAGCAGCATGGGGGGTACCTACAATGAGCAGTTCTTC.

The V call is TRBV28, the J call TRBJ1-1; D gene ambiguous. The CDR3 length is 14 residues. Trimming removed 1 base at V and 2 bases at J, with 8 bases between. CDR1 is MDHEN, CDR2 SYDVKM, per germline. The CDR3 region is CASSLFLANTEAFF. CDR3 nucleotides: TGTGCCAGCAGTTTATTTTTAGCAAACACTGAAGCTTTCTTT.

This sequence joins TRBV29-1 and TRBJ2-5, with a weak D call TRBD1 (5 bases). From germline, CDR1 is SQVTM and CDR2 ANQGSEA. V shed 4 bases and J shed 5 bases, with 11 bases lying between them. The CDR3 runs to 12 residues. In DNA, the CDR3 is TGCAGCGTTGGACAGAGTTGGGAGACCCAGTACTTC. Amino acid sequence: CSVGQSWETQYF.

This clonotype was seen a handful of times. The genes are TRBV28 and TRBJ1-4; D might be TRBD1 (6 bases). There are 14 residues in the CDR3. Germline V gene sequence: CDR1 MDHEN, CDR2 SYDVKM. V dropped 6 bases and J dropped 5 bases, with 13 bases sitting between them. The CDR3: CASSPDRWNEKLFF. The CDR3 bases are TGTGCCAGCAGCCCCGACAGGTGGAATGAAAAACTGTTTTTT. The whole variable domain, filled in from reference TRBV28 and TRBJ1-4, reads DVKVTQSSRYLVKRTGEKVFLECVQDMDHENMFWYRQDPGLGLRLIYFSYDVKMKEKGDIPEGYSVSREKKERFSLILESASTNQTSMYLCASSPDRWNEKLFFGSGTQLSVL.

This sequence joins TRBV20-1 and TRBJ2-4; 7 bases agree with TRBD1. CDR1 DFQATT and CDR2 SNEGSKA come from the germline V gene (reference sequence). The length of the CDR3 is 12 residues. The V gene end was trimmed by 2 bases and the J gene end by 12 bases; junction bases not matched to a gene: 7. The CDR3 sequence is CSARSRTGHQYF. As DNA, the CDR3 is TGCAGTGCTAGATCCCGGACAGGCCATCAGTACTTC.

This clonotype was observed many times. The chain is built from TRBV12-3 or TRBV12-4 and TRBJ2-7, with 10 positions matching TRBD1. This CDR3 has 13 amino acids. V lost 3 bases to trimming and J lost 7 bases; unmatched junction nucleotides: 3. The CDR3 loop reads CASSLTGGGEQYF. DNA of the CDR3: TGTGCCAGCAGTTTGACAGGGGGCGGAGAGCAGTACTTC.

At least ten counts were recorded for this clonotype. The rearrangement uses TRBV7-6 and TRBJ1-1; D is perhaps TRBD1 (5 bases). The CDR3 loop spans 13 amino acids. Germline V gives CDR1 SGHVS, CDR2 FNYEAQ. V was clipped by 5 bases and J by 7 bases, with 14 bases between them. This CDR3 is CASSLNGAHEAFF. The DNA of the CDR3 is TGTGCCAGCAGCCTCAACGGGGCGCATGAAGCTTTCTTT. Complete variable domain (other parts from reference TRBV7-6 and TRBJ1-1): GAGVSQSPRYKVTKRGQDVALRCDPISGHVSLYWYRQALGQGPEFLTYFNYEAQQDKSGLPNDRFSAERPEGSISTLTIQRTEQRDSAMYRCASSLNGAHEAFFGQGTRLTVV.

This clonotype occurred a few times. The V and J genes are TRBV6-1 and TRBJ2-1; the match to TRBD2 covers 12 bases. V trimming: 0 bases; J trimming: 2 bases; junction bases outside the gene matches: 5. The CDR3 is made up of 18 amino acids. Germline V gives CDR1 MNHNS, CDR2 SASEGT. The CDR3 DNA follows: TGTGCCAGCAGTGAAGCTAGACTAGCGGGGGCCCCCTACAATGAGCAGTTCTTC. Translation gives CASSEARLAGAPYNEQFF.

V gene TRBV4-2 combines with J gene TRBJ2-7; D uncertain. The V end lost 6 bases, the J end lost 2 bases, and 8 bases lay between the germline ends. Germline CDR1 LGHNA, CDR2 YNFKEQ. This CDR3 is built from 12 residues. CDR3 region: CASRICAYEQYV. The CDR3 DNA follows: TGTGCCAGCAGAATATGTGCCTACGAGCAGTACGTC.